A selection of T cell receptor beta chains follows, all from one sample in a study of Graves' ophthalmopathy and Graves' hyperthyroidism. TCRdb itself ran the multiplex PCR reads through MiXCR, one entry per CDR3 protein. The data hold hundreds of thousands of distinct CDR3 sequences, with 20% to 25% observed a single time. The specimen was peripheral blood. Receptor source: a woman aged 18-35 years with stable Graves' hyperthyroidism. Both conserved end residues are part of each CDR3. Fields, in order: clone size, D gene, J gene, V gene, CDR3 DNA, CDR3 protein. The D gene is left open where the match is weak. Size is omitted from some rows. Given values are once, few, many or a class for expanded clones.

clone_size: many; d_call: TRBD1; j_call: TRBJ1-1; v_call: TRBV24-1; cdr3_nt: TGTGCCACCAGCACATCGGACAGGGCGGCTGAAGCTTTCTTT; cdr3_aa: CATSTSDRAAEAFF
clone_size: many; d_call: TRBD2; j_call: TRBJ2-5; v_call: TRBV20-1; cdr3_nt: TGCAGTGCTAAATCTAGCGGGAGCGAGACCCAGTACTTC; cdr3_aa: CSAKSSGSETQYF
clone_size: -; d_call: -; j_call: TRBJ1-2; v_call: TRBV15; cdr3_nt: TGTGCCACCAGCAGAGATTTGAGGGGCGATGGCTACACCTTC; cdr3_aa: CATSRDLRGDGYTF
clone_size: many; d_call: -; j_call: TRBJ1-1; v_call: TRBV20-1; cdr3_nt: TGCAGTGTAGCACCCCTGAGAACTGAAGCTTTCTTT; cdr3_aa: CSVAPLRTEAFF
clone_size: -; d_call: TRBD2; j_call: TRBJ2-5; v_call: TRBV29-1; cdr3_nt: TGCAGCGTTCGCCCGACTAGCGGCCGAGGGGCCCAAGAGACCCAGTACTTC; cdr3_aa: CSVRPTSGRGAQETQYF
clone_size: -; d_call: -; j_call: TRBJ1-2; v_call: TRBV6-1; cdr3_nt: TGTGCCAGCAGTGCTGGTCCCAATAACTATGGCTACACCTTC; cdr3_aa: CASSAGPNNYGYTF
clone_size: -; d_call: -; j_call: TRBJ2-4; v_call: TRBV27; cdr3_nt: TGTGCCAGCAGTTCAAGGGGCCCCCAGATAGCCAAAAACATTAAGTACTTC; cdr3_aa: CASSSRGPQIAKNIKYF
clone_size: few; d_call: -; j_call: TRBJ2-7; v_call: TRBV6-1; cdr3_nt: TGTGCCAGCAGTGCCCTAATATACGAGCAGTACTTC; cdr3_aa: CASSALIYEQYF
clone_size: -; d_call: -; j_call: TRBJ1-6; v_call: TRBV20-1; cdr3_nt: TGCAGTGCTAGAGATCTAAGGTTCAGCTCCTATAATTCACCCCTCCACTTT; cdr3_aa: CSARDLRFSSYNSPLHF
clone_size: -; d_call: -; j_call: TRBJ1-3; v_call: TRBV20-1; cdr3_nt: TGCAGTGCTAGATGGGGGACCACTCAAAACACCATATATTTT; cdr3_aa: CSARWGTTQNTIYF
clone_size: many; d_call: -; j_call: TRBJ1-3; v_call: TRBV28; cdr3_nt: TGTGCCAGCAGTTTATCCACTGGAAACACCATATATTTT; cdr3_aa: CASSLSTGNTIYF
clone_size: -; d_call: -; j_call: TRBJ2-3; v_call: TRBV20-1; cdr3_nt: TGCAGTGCTACATCTCCCTGGGACGGCACAGATACGCAGTATTTT; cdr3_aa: CSATSPWDGTDTQYF
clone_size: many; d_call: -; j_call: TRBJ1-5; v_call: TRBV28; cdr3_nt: TGTGCCAGCAGTCCCAGTATGGGCAATCAGCCCCAGCATTTT; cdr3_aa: CASSPSMGNQPQHF
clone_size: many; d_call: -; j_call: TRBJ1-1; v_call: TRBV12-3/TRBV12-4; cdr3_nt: TGTGCCAGCAGTTCCCAGTTTCTGAACACTGAAGCTTTCTTT; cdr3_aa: CASSSQFLNTEAFF
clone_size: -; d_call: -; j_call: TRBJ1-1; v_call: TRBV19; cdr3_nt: TGTGCCAGTAGCGAGAGGGAGGACACTGAAGCTTTCTTT; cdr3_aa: CASSEREDTEAFF
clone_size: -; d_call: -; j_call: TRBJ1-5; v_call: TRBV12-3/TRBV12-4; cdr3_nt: TGTGCCAGCAGTTTACGCCAGGGCAATTACAATCAGCCCCGGCATTTT; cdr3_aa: CASSLRQGNYNQPRHF
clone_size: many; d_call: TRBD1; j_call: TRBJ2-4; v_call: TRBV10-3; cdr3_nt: TGTGCCATCAGTGACTTCGACGGGACAGCTCTAGCCAAAAACATTCAGTACTTC; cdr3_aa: CAISDFDGTALAKNIQYF
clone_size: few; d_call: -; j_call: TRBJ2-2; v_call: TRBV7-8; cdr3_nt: TGTGCCAGCAGCTTAGGTGTGGTAGGGATACTCTACACCGGGGAGCTGTTTTTT; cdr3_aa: CASSLGVVGILYTGELFF
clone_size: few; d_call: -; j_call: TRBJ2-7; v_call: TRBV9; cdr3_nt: TGTGCCAGCAGCGTAGGATCAGAGACTAATAACTACGAGCAGTACTTC; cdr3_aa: CASSVGSETNNYEQYF
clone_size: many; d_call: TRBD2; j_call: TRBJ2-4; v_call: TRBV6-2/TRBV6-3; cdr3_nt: TGTGCCAGCAGTTACTTGCGGGAGGGTGTATGGGCCAAAAACATTCAGTACTTC; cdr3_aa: CASSYLREGVWAKNIQYF
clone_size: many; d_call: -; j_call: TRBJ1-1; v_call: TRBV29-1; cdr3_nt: TGCAGCGTTACGGAGTGGGGGGCAGGGAACACTGAAGCTTTCTTT; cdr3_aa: CSVTEWGAGNTEAFF
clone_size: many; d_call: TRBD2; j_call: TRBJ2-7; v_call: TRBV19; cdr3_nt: TGTGCCAGTAAACCTAGCGGTTCCTACGAGCAGTACTTC; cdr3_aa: CASKPSGSYEQYF
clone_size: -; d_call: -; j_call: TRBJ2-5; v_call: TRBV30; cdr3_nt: TGTGCCTGGAGTGGAGGATTGCAAGAGACCCAGTACTTC; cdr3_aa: CAWSGGLQETQYF
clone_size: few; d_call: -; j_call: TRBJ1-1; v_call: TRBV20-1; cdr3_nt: TGCAGTGCTAGAGAGCAGGGTAACACTGAAGCTTTCTTT; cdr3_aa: CSAREQGNTEAFF
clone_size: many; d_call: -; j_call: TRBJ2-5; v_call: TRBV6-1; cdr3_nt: TGTGCCAGCAAGGTGGCGGACCAAGAGACCCAGTACTTC; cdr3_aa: CASKVADQETQYF